The 21 T cell receptor beta chains below all came from one sample that was sequenced in a study of regulatory T cells in long-lasting Graves disease. Relying on iRepertoire HTBI primers and Arm-PCR of CDR3 regions, the team built TCR beta libraries. TCRdb itself ran the multiplex PCR reads through MiXCR, one entry per CDR3 protein. Of roughly 430,000 distinct CDR3 sequences detected, about 17% appear once; the ten largest clones hold about 11%. Time point of the sample: newly diagnosed GD, antithyroid drugs for less than 3 months. RNA isolated from PBMCs was used to make the TCR library. Separately, the same data were catalogued under a study of T cells in Graves' hyperthyroidism and ophthalmopathy.

The input for sequencing was peripheral blood mononuclear cells (PBMCs), taken at new diagnosis, from a patient treated with antithyroid drugs. The receptors stem from a woman in her 30s with Graves disease.

This clonotype has a count of ten or more. V is TRBV6-5 and J is TRBJ2-7; 9 bases match TRBD2. Germline values: CDR1 MNHEY, CDR2 SVGAGI. Unmatched junction bases numbered 8, after V lost 2 bases and J lost 9 bases. The CDR3 loop spans 14 amino acids. CDR3 protein: CASSYAAGGPPQYF. Written as DNA, the CDR3 is TGTGCCAGCAGTTACGCGGCGGGAGGGCCACCGCAGTACTTC.

This clonotype appeared a few times. J is TRBJ1-5 and V is TRBV20-1; TRBD1 is a possible D gene (5 bases). CDR3 length equals 15 residues. From germline, CDR1 is DFQATT and CDR2 SNEGSKA (reference sequence). V dropped 3 bases and J dropped 0 bases, with 12 bases sitting between them. Here the CDR3 reads CSASDSVNSNQPQHF. DNA of the CDR3: TGCAGTGCTAGTGACAGCGTTAATAGCAATCAGCCCCAGCATTTT.

V is TRBV3-1 and J is TRBJ1-2, with D uncertain. Germline values: CDR1 LGHDT, CDR2 YNNKEL (reference sequence). The CDR3 contains 15 residues. Trimming shortened V by 0 bases and J by 0 bases, and 8 bases separated the two germline ends. CDR3 sequence (DNA): TGTGCCAGCAGCCAAGACTGGGTAGCTAACTATGGCTACACCTTC. Translating it yields CASSQDWVANYGYTF. Combining the CDR3 with reference TRBV3-1 and TRBJ1-2 gives the whole variable domain DTAVSQTPKYLVTQMGNDKSIKCEQNLGHDTMYWYKQDSKKFLKIMFSYNNKELIINETVPNRFSPKSPDKAHLNLHINSLELGDSAVYFCASSQDWVANYGYTFGSGTRLTVV.

The sample holds many counts of this clonotype. The chain combines TRBV12-3 or TRBV12-4 with TRBJ1-1, with TRBD1 identical over 12 bases. CDR3 size: 16 residues. The V and J ends lost 6 bases and 0 bases, in that order; junction bases with no gene match: 5. The CDR3: CASSSRDRGLNTEAFF. CDR3 in DNA: TGTGCCAGCAGCTCCCGGGACAGGGGGCTGAACACTGAAGCTTTCTTT.

With respect to this clonotype: A much larger clone lies one base from this, so it may be a read error. The V and J genes are TRBV11-3 and TRBJ2-1; TRBD2 matches at 13 bases. The V segment lost 4 bases and the J segment 4 bases; nucleotides outside the gene matches: 4. Looked up from germline, CDR1 is SGHNT and CDR2 is YENEEA. The CDR3 covers 16 residues. The CDR3 loop is CASSSGLAGDYNEQFF. The CDR3 DNA is TGTGCCAGCAGCTCTGGACTAGCGGGAGATTACAATGAGCAGTTCTTC.

This clonotype was observed at least ten times. The J gene is TRBJ1-6, the V gene TRBV2, with TRBD1 identical over 12 bases. Trimming took 8 bases from V and 7 from J; bases not matched to a gene: 9. The germline V gene encodes CDR1 SNHLY and CDR2 FYNNEI. The CDR3 has 16 amino acids. The DNA for the CDR3 is TGTGCCAGCGTACCGGGACAGGGGGCGCGGAATTCACCCCTCCACTTT. It is translated as CASVPGQGARNSPLHF.

This clonotype appeared many times. The rearrangement links TRBV7-6 to TRBJ2-1; D is perhaps TRBD2 (6 bases). CDR1 and CDR2 (germline): SGHVS, FNYEAQ. This CDR3 comprises 15 residues. V was pared by 5 bases and J by 5 bases, with 16 bases between. CDR3 nucleotides: TGTGCCAGCAGCCCTACTAGCCTGGAGGACAATGAGCAGTTCTTC. Residues: CASSPTSLEDNEQFF.

This clonotype was seen more than once but under ten times. The chain uses TRBV12-3 or TRBV12-4 and TRBJ2-1; TRBD2 agrees at 8 bases. The CDR3 is 17 residues long. The V and J ends lost 0 bases and 3 bases, in that order; junction bases with no gene match: 7. As DNA, the CDR3 is TGTGCCAGCAGTTTAGCCCTTGGACTAGCAGACTACAATGAGCAGTTCTTC. Its protein product is CASSLALGLADYNEQFF.

This clonotype showed up just a few times. This sequence joins TRBV30 and TRBJ2-5; no firm D call. V lost 5 bases, J lost 5 bases, and 9 bases lay in between. The CDR3 extends over 11 amino acids. Germline values: CDR1 GTSNPN, CDR2 SVGIG (reference sequence). Here the CDR3 DNA reads TGTGCCTGGGGATTGGGGGAGACCCAGTACTTC. Protein product: CAWGLGETQYF.

The chain employs TRBV19 and TRBJ2-1, with 11 nucleotides matching TRBD2. Trimming removed 9 bases from V and 0 bases from J; junction bases left unmatched: 7. This CDR3 is built from 16 residues. CDR1 is LNHDA and CDR2 is SQIVND in the germline V gene (reference sequence). CDR3 nucleotide sequence: TGTGCCAGCCAACTAGCGGGAGTTTTCTCCTACAATGAGCAGTTCTTC. This encodes CASQLAGVFSYNEQFF.

This clonotype showed up many times. The chain is built from TRBV7-6 and TRBJ2-7; D is undetermined. This CDR3 contains 15 residues. The V and J ends lost 0 bases and 5 bases respectively, with 14 bases between them. Germline V gives CDR1 SGHVS, CDR2 FNYEAQ. This CDR3 reads CASSLAQGHADEQYF. Here the CDR3 DNA reads TGTGCCAGCAGCTTAGCGCAAGGGCATGCAGACGAGCAGTACTTC.

Notes on this clonotype: This may be a read error: a much more frequent sequence differs by one nucleotide. The rearrangement uses TRBV28 and TRBJ1-1; a possible D gene is TRBD1 (5 bases). Looked up from germline, CDR1 is MDHEN and CDR2 is SYDVKM. Trimming cost V 6 bases and J 7 bases, with 21 bases left between them. The CDR3 has 15 amino acids. The CDR3 reads CASRLFRLGLVEAFF. Here the CDR3 DNA reads TGTGCCAGCAGGCTGTTCCGTTTGGGGCTCGTTGAAGCTTTCTTT.

The genes are TRBV28 and TRBJ2-7; 9 bases fit TRBD1. The CDR3 extends over 14 amino acids. The V gene's germline CDR1 is MDHEN and CDR2 SYDVKM. V trimming: 8 bases; J trimming: 5 bases; junction bases outside the gene matches: 10. The CDR3 loop is CASRGTGRLHEQYF. The CDR3, as DNA: TGTGCCAGCCGAGGGACAGGGCGGCTCCACGAGCAGTACTTC. The whole variable domain, filled in from reference TRBV28 and TRBJ2-7, reads DVKVTQSSRYLVKRTGEKVFLECVQDMDHENMFWYRQDPGLGLRLIYFSYDVKMKEKGDIPEGYSVSREKKERFSLILESASTNQTSMYLCASRGTGRLHEQYFGPGTRLTVT.

A few counts support this clonotype. The V call is TRBV18, the J call TRBJ1-5, with TRBD1 identical over 7 bases. With 6 bases clipped from V and 1 base from J, the junction kept 6 bases outside the gene matches. Per the germline V gene, CDR1 is KGHSH and CDR2 is LQKENI. The CDR3 runs to 15 residues. CDR3 region: CASSLGQVSNQPQHF. CDR3 bases: TGTGCCAGCTCTCTTGGACAGGTGAGCAATCAGCCCCAGCATTTT.

With regard to this clonotype: A much larger clone sits a single nucleotide away, making a read error possible. The rearrangement uses TRBV27 and TRBJ2-7, with D hard to call. The V end was cut by 6 bases, the J end by 2 bases, with 14 bases between. The germline gives CDR1 MNHEY, CDR2 SMNVEV (reference sequence). This CDR3 has 14 amino acids. The CDR3 nucleotides are TGTGCCAGCAGCCCATGGGCGAGCCCCTACGAGCAGTACTTC. Encoded protein: CASSPWASPYEQYF.

The rearrangement joins TRBV3-1 to TRBJ2-7; possibly TRBD1 for D (7 bases). Germline CDR1 and CDR2: LGHDT and YNNKEL (reference sequence). This CDR3 has 14 amino acids. V was clipped by 1 base and J by 6 bases, with 13 bases between them. The CDR3 loop is CASSQAAGGLEQYF. In nucleotides, the CDR3 is TGTGCCAGCAGCCAAGCGGCAGGGGGACTCGAGCAGTACTTC.

This clonotype was observed a few times. CDR3 sequence reads: CASSIRASRARANTGELFF. The CDR3 DNA follows: TGTGCCAGTAGTATAAGGGCTAGCCGGGCCAGAGCGAACACCGGGGAGCTGTTTTTT. The gene calls are TRBV19 and TRBJ2-2; D is perhaps TRBD2 (5 bases). The CDR3 spans 19 residues. With 2 bases removed from V and 0 bases from J, the gap between germline ends came to 19 bases. CDR1 and CDR2 from the germline V gene are LNHDA and SQIVND (reference sequence).

This clonotype showed up many times. J is TRBJ2-1 and V is TRBV6-2 or TRBV6-3; the D is unclear. V gave up 8 bases and J gave up 4 bases, with 6 bases separating them. Germline CDR1 and CDR2: MNHEY and SVGEGT. This CDR3 comprises 11 residues. Here the CDR3 DNA reads TGTGCCAGCGGGCTTTACAATGAGCAGTTCTTC. Its protein is CASGLYNEQFF.

On this clonotype itself: It may be a read error: a sequence one base away is much more abundant. The V and J genes are TRBV6-1 and TRBJ2-7; D might be TRBD1 (8 bases). In germline, CDR1 is MNHNS, CDR2 SASEGT. The CDR3 runs to 14 residues. CDR3 residues: CAGRSTGGGYEQYF. The CDR3 DNA sequence: TGTGCCGGCAGATCTACAGGGGGAGGGTACGAGCAGTACTTC.

This clonotype was counted between two and nine times. The J gene is TRBJ1-1, the V gene TRBV5-1; D is uncertain. V lost 4 bases and J lost 2, with 9 bases in between. The CDR3 is 13 amino acids. Germline loops: CDR1 SGHRS, CDR2 YFSETQ. For the CDR3, the DNA is TGCGCCAGCAGCAGGGCAGAAAACACTGAAGCTTTCTTT. This sequence encodes CASSRAENTEAFF.

This clonotype was picked up many times. The rearrangement joins TRBV6-1 to TRBJ1-1; D gene ambiguous. The CDR3 consists of 13 residues. V was clipped by 5 bases and J by 4 bases, with 11 bases between them. CDR1 and CDR2 from the germline V gene are MNHNS and SASEGT. The CDR3 nucleotides read TGTGCCAGCAGTATAGGGATCCGCACTGAAGCTTTCTTT. It encodes CASSIGIRTEAFF.